The 11 T cell receptor beta chains presented below share a single source sample, sequenced in a study of blood T cell repertoires in COVID-19. Clones were sequenced by immunoSEQ multiplex PCR, and TCRdb holds only the in-frame ones, with some missing. The profile shows hundreds of thousands of clones, around 89% of them singletons. Sequencing used PBMCs or T cells enriched from blood (not recorded which). The receptor set was obtained from a woman aged 40 to 50 who had recovered from COVID-19.

V gene TRBV9 combines with J gene TRBJ1-2; 7 bases agree with TRBD1. Looked up from germline, CDR1 is SGDLS and CDR2 is YYNGEE. The V gene end was trimmed by 2 bases and the J gene end by 4 bases; junction bases not matched to a gene: 8. The CDR3 spans 15 residues. CDR3 sequence reads: CASSVTQGRGYGYTF. The CDR3, as DNA: TGTGCCAGCAGCGTCACACAGGGGCGAGGCTATGGCTACACCTTC.

The rearrangement uses TRBV5-5 and TRBJ1-2, with 8 bases lining up with TRBD1. J lost 2 bases, V lost 0 bases, and 6 bases had no gene match. The CDR3 length is 16 residues. The germline V gene has CDR1 SGHKS and CDR2 YYEKEE (reference sequence). CDR3 DNA: TGTGCCAGCAGCTTGGGGACAGGGAGATCGAACTATGGCTACACCTTC. Translating gives CASSLGTGRSNYGYTF.

The CDR3 coding sequence is TGCGCCAGCAGCCCAAGTGGGGGACAGGGGGCGACAGATACGCAGTATTTT. Translated, it gives CASSPSGGQGATDTQYF. The rearrangement links TRBV4-3 to TRBJ2-3; 12 bases line up with TRBD1. The CDR3 extends over 17 amino acids. CDR1 is LGHNA, CDR2 YSLEER, per germline. Germline trimming cut 4 bases from V and 3 bases from J; bases unmatched to any gene: 8.

The chain couples TRBV19 to TRBJ1-4; 8 nucleotides agree with TRBD1. Germline values: CDR1 LNHDA, CDR2 SQIVND (reference sequence). V trimming: 5 bases; J trimming: 8 bases; junction bases outside the gene matches: 4. The CDR3 contains 13 residues. CDR3 nucleotides: TGTGCCAGTAGTGCGGACAGGGAGGAAAAACTGTTTTTT. This gives the protein CASSADREEKLFF. The entire variable domain, with the rest obtained from reference TRBV19 and TRBJ1-4, is as follows: DGGITQSPKYLFRKEGQNVTLSCEQNLNHDAMYWYRQDPGQGLRLIYYSQIVNDFQKGDIAEGYSVSREKKESFPLTVTSAQKNPTAFYLCASSADREEKLFFGSGTQLSVL.

Details on this clone: One junction end disagrees with the germline gene, perhaps due to a read error. The same CDR3 arises from other DNA sequences in this sample as well. The chain links TRBV7-7 to TRBJ2-1, with TRBD2 identical over 14 bases. Germline lookup yields CDR1 SSHAT and CDR2 FNYEAQ (reference sequence). The length of the CDR3 is 15 residues. CDR3 in amino acids: CASSLGLAGVYEQFF. CDR3 coding DNA: TGTGCTAGCAGCTTGGGACTAGCGGGAGTTTATGAGCAGTTCTTC.

The chain joins TRBV2 to TRBJ1-2, with 11 bases that match TRBD1. Germline CDR1 and CDR2: SNHLY and FYNNEI. The V gene end was trimmed by 6 bases and the J gene end by 4 bases; junction bases not matched to a gene: 7. This CDR3 region has 15 residues. The CDR3 region has the DNA TGTGCCAGCAGCACCGGACAGGGGGCGGTCTATGGCTACACCTTC. This gives the protein CASSTGQGAVYGYTF.

The V gene is TRBV18, the J gene TRBJ2-3; D possibly corresponds to TRBD2 (5 bases). Germline CDR1 and CDR2: KGHSH and LQKENI. Trimming shortened V by 4 bases and J by 3 bases, and 17 bases separated the two germline ends. The CDR3 extends over 16 amino acids. CDR3 DNA sequence: TGTGCCAGCTCACTATCGGACTTGTATGGGACAGATACGCAGTATTTT. Protein product: CASSLSDLYGTDTQYF. The complete variable domain, with remaining parts taken from reference TRBV18 and TRBJ2-3, reads NAGVMQNPRHLVRRRGQEARLRCSPMKGHSHVYWYRQLPEEGLKFMVYLQKENIIDESGMPKERFSAEFPKEGPSILRIQQVVRGDSAAYFCASSLSDLYGTDTQYFGPGTRLTVL.

This clone occurred once. The J gene is TRBJ1-1, the V gene TRBV18; TRBD1 aligns across 7 bases. The germline V gene encodes CDR1 KGHSH and CDR2 LQKENI. V gave up 4 bases and J gave up 3 bases; unmatched junction bases: 5. This CDR3 contains 14 residues. The CDR3 nucleotides are TGTGCCAGCTCACGAAGTACAGGGGACACTGAAGCTTTCTTT. Protein: CASSRSTGDTEAFF.

In its sample, this clone was seen once. The chain is built from TRBV28 and TRBJ2-3; TRBD2 matches 8 bases. The J segment lost 5 bases and the V segment lost 6 bases, leaving 10 bases of the junction unmatched. The CDR3 sequence is 15 residues long. Germline assignment: CDR1 MDHEN and CDR2 SYDVKM. This chain's CDR3 is CASRTAAGARDTQYF. The CDR3 DNA follows: TGTGCCAGCAGGACTGCAGCGGGAGCGAGAGATACGCAGTATTTT.

This clone was counted once. This chain links TRBV9 with TRBJ2-1; D may be TRBD2 (7 bases). V lost 3 bases to trimming and J lost 8 bases, with 12 bases between them. Germline assignment: CDR1 SGDLS and CDR2 YYNGEE. The CDR3 is 13 amino acids. CDR3 nucleotide sequence: TGTGCCAGCAGCGCTGGGGGGGCCCATGAGCAGTTCTTC. It yields the protein CASSAGGAHEQFF.

The CDR3 region is CASSRDSGSYNEQFF. The CDR3 coding sequence is TGTGCCAGCAGCCGGGACTCTGGGTCTTACAATGAGCAGTTCTTC. J is TRBJ2-1 and V is TRBV7-9; weak D call: TRBD2 (6 bases). Germline assignment: CDR1 SEHNR and CDR2 FQNEAQ (reference sequence). The CDR3 length is 15 residues. V shed 5 bases and J shed 4 bases, with 15 bases lying between them.